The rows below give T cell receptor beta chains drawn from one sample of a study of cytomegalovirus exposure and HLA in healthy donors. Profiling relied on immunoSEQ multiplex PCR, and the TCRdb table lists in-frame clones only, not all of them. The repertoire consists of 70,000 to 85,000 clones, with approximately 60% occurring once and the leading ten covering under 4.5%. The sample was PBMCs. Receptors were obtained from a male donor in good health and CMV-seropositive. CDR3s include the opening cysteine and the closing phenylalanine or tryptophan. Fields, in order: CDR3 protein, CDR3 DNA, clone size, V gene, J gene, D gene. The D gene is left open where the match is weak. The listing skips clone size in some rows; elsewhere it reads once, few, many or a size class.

CDR3aa: CASSLASGGPVSTDTQYF
CDR3nt: TGTGCCAGCAGCTTAGCCAGCGGGGGGCCCGTTAGCACAGATACGCAGTATTTT
abundance: few
v_gene: TRBV7-3
j_gene: TRBJ2-3
d_gene: TRBD2

CDR3aa: CASTKGAGQTTGANVLTF
CDR3nt: TGTGCCAGTACCAAGGGAGCAGGACAGACGACTGGGGCCAACGTCCTGACTTTC
abundance: NA
v_gene: TRBV19
j_gene: TRBJ2-6
d_gene: NA

CDR3aa: CASSLSLRDREGYF
CDR3nt: TGTGCCAGCAGTTTATCTCTTCGGGACAGGGAGGGGTACTTC
abundance: NA
v_gene: TRBV28
j_gene: TRBJ2-7
d_gene: TRBD1

CDR3aa: CASSEGSDTQYF
CDR3nt: TGTGCCAGCAGCGAAGGGAGTGATACGCAGTATTTT
abundance: NA
v_gene: TRBV11-3
j_gene: TRBJ2-3
d_gene: NA

CDR3aa: CAGSGGSYEQYF
CDR3nt: TGTGCCGGTAGCGGGGGGTCCTACGAGCAGTACTTC
abundance: NA
v_gene: TRBV6-6
j_gene: TRBJ2-7
d_gene: TRBD2

CDR3aa: CASSAGGRDTQYF
CDR3nt: TGTGCCAGCAGTGCGGGGGGGCGAGATACGCAGTATTTT
abundance: few
v_gene: TRBV6-5
j_gene: TRBJ2-3
d_gene: TRBD2

CDR3aa: CASSAGLAAYNEQFF
CDR3nt: TGTGCCAGCAGCGCGGGACTAGCGGCCTACAATGAGCAGTTCTTC
abundance: NA
v_gene: TRBV9
j_gene: TRBJ2-1
d_gene: TRBD2

CDR3aa: CASSFGTTLSYEQYF
CDR3nt: TGTGCCAGCAGCTTCGGTACTACCCTCTCCTACGAGCAGTACTTC
abundance: NA
v_gene: TRBV5-4
j_gene: TRBJ2-7
d_gene: NA

CDR3aa: CASSKDRTTSPLHF
CDR3nt: TGCGCCAGCAGCAAGGACAGGACCACTTCACCCCTCCACTTT
abundance: few
v_gene: TRBV5-1
j_gene: TRBJ1-6
d_gene: TRBD1

CDR3aa: CASGRGIYEQYF
CDR3nt: TGTGCCAGCGGGAGGGGGATCTACGAGCAGTACTTC
abundance: NA
v_gene: TRBV28
j_gene: TRBJ2-7
d_gene: NA

CDR3aa: CASSPIQGFGNTIYF
CDR3nt: TGTGCCAGCAGTCCGATTCAGGGTTTTGGAAACACCATATATTTT
abundance: once
v_gene: TRBV6-5
j_gene: TRBJ1-3
d_gene: NA

CDR3aa: CASRDTLNTEAFF
CDR3nt: TGTGCCAGCAGAGACACGCTGAACACTGAAGCTTTCTTT
abundance: once
v_gene: TRBV2
j_gene: TRBJ1-1
d_gene: NA

CDR3aa: CAWAPGANQPQHF
CDR3nt: TGTGCCTGGGCCCCAGGGGCAAATCAGCCCCAGCATTTT
abundance: NA
v_gene: TRBV30
j_gene: TRBJ1-5
d_gene: NA

CDR3aa: CASSDSAGASSTDTQYF
CDR3nt: TGTGCCAGCAGTGACTCGGCGGGGGCCTCTAGCACAGATACGCAGTATTTT
abundance: NA
v_gene: TRBV6-4
j_gene: TRBJ2-3
d_gene: NA

CDR3aa: CASSLGRTYEQYF
CDR3nt: TGTGCCAGCAGTTTGGGCAGGACCTACGAGCAGTACTTC
abundance: NA
v_gene: TRBV27
j_gene: TRBJ2-7
d_gene: NA

CDR3aa: CASSSQGASYNEQFF
CDR3nt: TGTGCCAGCAGCTCCCAGGGGGCCTCCTACAATGAGCAGTTCTTC
abundance: NA
v_gene: TRBV7-6
j_gene: TRBJ2-1
d_gene: TRBD1

CDR3aa: CASSQDEVGGRGGQPQHF
CDR3nt: TGCGCCAGCAGCCAAGATGAGGTTGGGGGCAGGGGTGGTCAGCCCCAGCATTTT
abundance: few
v_gene: TRBV4-1
j_gene: TRBJ1-5
d_gene: NA

CDR3aa: CASSQTSGGLYNEQFF
CDR3nt: TGTGCCAGTAGTCAGACTAGCGGGGGCCTTTACAATGAGCAGTTCTTC
abundance: once
v_gene: TRBV19
j_gene: TRBJ2-1
d_gene: TRBD2

CDR3aa: CASSLAGGQTEAFF
CDR3nt: TGTGCCAGCAGCCTCGCGGGGGGGCAAACTGAAGCTTTCTTT
abundance: few
v_gene: TRBV7-9
j_gene: TRBJ1-1
d_gene: NA

CDR3aa: CASSEAGYNEQFF
CDR3nt: TGTGCCAGCAGCGAAGCGGGCTACAATGAGCAGTTCTTC
abundance: NA
v_gene: TRBV9
j_gene: TRBJ2-1
d_gene: NA

CDR3aa: CATSRGQGENGYTF
CDR3nt: TGTGCCACCAGCAGGGGACAGGGGGAAAATGGCTACACCTTC
abundance: few
v_gene: TRBV15
j_gene: TRBJ1-2
d_gene: TRBD1

CDR3aa: CASSGGQGLTYEQYF
CDR3nt: TGCGCCAGCAGCGGGGGACAGGGGCTAACCTACGAGCAGTACTTC
abundance: few
v_gene: TRBV5-1
j_gene: TRBJ2-7
d_gene: TRBD1

CDR3aa: CASSEVGGGYDGYTF
CDR3nt: TGCGCCAGCAGTGAGGTAGGAGGCGGATACGATGGCTACACCTTC
abundance: NA
v_gene: TRBV10-2
j_gene: TRBJ1-2
d_gene: NA

CDR3aa: CATRETGVGTEAFF
CDR3nt: TGTGCCACCAGGGAGACAGGGGTTGGTACTGAAGCTTTCTTT
abundance: NA
v_gene: TRBV15
j_gene: TRBJ1-1
d_gene: TRBD1

CDR3aa: CASSYRGIPSTDTQYF
CDR3nt: TGTGCCAGCAGTTACAGGGGAATCCCTAGCACAGATACGCAGTATTTT
abundance: NA
v_gene: TRBV6-5
j_gene: TRBJ2-3
d_gene: NA

CDR3aa: CAWSATGTGVGGYTF
CDR3nt: TGTGCCTGGAGTGCGACCGGGACAGGGGTGGGAGGCTACACCTTC
abundance: NA
v_gene: TRBV30
j_gene: TRBJ1-2
d_gene: TRBD1

CDR3aa: CASRAAGGGTDTQYF
CDR3nt: TGTGCCAGCAGAGCAGCGGGAGGAGGCACAGATACGCAGTATTTT
abundance: NA
v_gene: TRBV5-4
j_gene: TRBJ2-3
d_gene: TRBD2

CDR3aa: CASSLDGTNSNQPQHF
CDR3nt: TGTGCCAGCAGCTTAGACGGGACAAATAGCAATCAGCCCCAGCATTTT
abundance: NA
v_gene: TRBV7-2
j_gene: TRBJ1-5
d_gene: NA

CDR3aa: CASSGYRDGETQYF
CDR3nt: TGTGCCAGCAGCGGATACAGGGACGGGGAGACCCAGTACTTC
abundance: NA
v_gene: TRBV9
j_gene: TRBJ2-5
d_gene: NA

CDR3aa: CAWSVFPGQGRDKNIQYF
CDR3nt: TGTGCCTGGAGTGTATTCCCCGGACAGGGTCGGGACAAAAACATTCAGTACTTC
abundance: few
v_gene: TRBV30
j_gene: TRBJ2-4
d_gene: TRBD1

CDR3aa: CASSQAWGTSKFF
CDR3nt: TGTGCCAGCAGCCAAGCTTGGGGGACTTCCAAGTTCTTC
abundance: NA
v_gene: TRBV4-2
j_gene: TRBJ2-1
d_gene: NA

CDR3aa: CASSSPGRGAYEQYF
CDR3nt: TGTGCCAGCAGCTCACCGGGACGGGGGGCCTACGAGCAGTACTTC
abundance: NA
v_gene: TRBV7-2
j_gene: TRBJ2-7
d_gene: TRBD2

CDR3aa: CASSLRRHRGVKEQYF
CDR3nt: TGTGCCAGCAGCTTGCGAAGGCACAGGGGGGTGAAAGAGCAGTACTTC
abundance: NA
v_gene: TRBV5-6
j_gene: TRBJ2-7
d_gene: TRBD1

CDR3aa: CASTLGGLDYGYTF
CDR3nt: TGTGCCAGTACTCTCGGGGGGTTGGACTATGGCTACACCTTC
abundance: NA
v_gene: TRBV19
j_gene: TRBJ1-2
d_gene: NA

CDR3aa: CASGVGGYQETQYF
CDR3nt: TGTGCTAGTGGGGTCGGGGGGTATCAAGAGACCCAGTACTTC
abundance: NA
v_gene: TRBV12-5
j_gene: TRBJ2-5
d_gene: TRBD2

CDR3aa: CASSSLGGAGADTQYF
CDR3nt: TGTGCCAGCAGCTCTTTGGGGGGGGCGGGGGCAGATACGCAGTATTTT
abundance: NA
v_gene: TRBV7-3
j_gene: TRBJ2-3
d_gene: NA

CDR3aa: CASSHGQGHRNEQFF
CDR3nt: TGTGCCAGCAGCCACGGACAGGGGCATAGAAATGAGCAGTTCTTC
abundance: few
v_gene: TRBV6-6
j_gene: TRBJ2-1
d_gene: TRBD1

CDR3aa: CAWSLRGRRETQYF
CDR3nt: TGTGCCTGGAGTTTGAGGGGGCGCCGGGAGACCCAGTACTTC
abundance: once
v_gene: TRBV30
j_gene: TRBJ2-5
d_gene: TRBD1

CDR3aa: CASSFTTPGTGGDEQYF
CDR3nt: TGTGCCAGCAGTTTTACCACTCCCGGGACAGGGGGAGACGAGCAGTACTTC
abundance: few
v_gene: TRBV27
j_gene: TRBJ2-7
d_gene: TRBD1

CDR3aa: CASSLVRVNTEAFF
CDR3nt: TGTGCCAGCAGCCTCGTCAGGGTGAACACTGAAGCTTTCTTT
abundance: few
v_gene: TRBV4-2
j_gene: TRBJ1-1
d_gene: NA

CDR3aa: CASSVTGGAGNTIYF
CDR3nt: TGTGCCAGCAGCGTGACAGGGGGCGCTGGAAACACCATATATTTT
abundance: NA
v_gene: TRBV7-3
j_gene: TRBJ1-3
d_gene: TRBD1

CDR3aa: CSVHTGGYGYTF
CDR3nt: TGCAGCGTTCATACAGGGGGCTATGGCTACACCTTC
abundance: NA
v_gene: TRBV29-1
j_gene: TRBJ1-2
d_gene: TRBD1

CDR3aa: CASSWEDRATQYF
CDR3nt: TGTGCCAGCAGTTGGGAGGACAGGGCTACGCAGTATTTT
abundance: once
v_gene: TRBV6-5
j_gene: TRBJ2-3
d_gene: TRBD1

CDR3aa: CASSLRGLAGRQYF
CDR3nt: TGTGCCAGCAGCCTAAGAGGACTAGCGGGGAGGCAGTATTTT
abundance: once
v_gene: TRBV13
j_gene: TRBJ2-3
d_gene: TRBD2

CDR3aa: CASSYLDRYNEQFF
CDR3nt: TGTGCCAGCAGTTACCTCGACAGGTACAATGAGCAGTTCTTC
abundance: NA
v_gene: TRBV6-5
j_gene: TRBJ2-1
d_gene: NA

CDR3aa: CASSLGNEQFF
CDR3nt: TGTGCCAGCAGCCTCGGCAATGAGCAGTTCTTC
abundance: NA
v_gene: TRBV6-5
j_gene: TRBJ2-1
d_gene: NA

CDR3aa: CASSLTGGYNEQFF
CDR3nt: TGTGCCAGCAGCTTAACAGGGGGGTACAATGAGCAGTTCTTC
abundance: NA
v_gene: TRBV11-3
j_gene: TRBJ2-1
d_gene: TRBD1

CDR3aa: CASSDPSGGRDEQFF
CDR3nt: TGTGCCAGCAGTGACCCTAGCGGGGGTCGGGATGAGCAGTTCTTC
abundance: NA
v_gene: TRBV6-4
j_gene: TRBJ2-1
d_gene: TRBD2

CDR3aa: CASRAGQGRGYTF
CDR3nt: TGTGCCAGCAGGGCCGGACAGGGAAGGGGCTACACCTTC
abundance: NA
v_gene: TRBV6-1
j_gene: TRBJ1-2
d_gene: TRBD1

CDR3aa: CASSDSGPPGGYYGYTF
CDR3nt: TGTGCCAGCAGTGATTCAGGACCGCCGGGAGGCTACTATGGCTACACCTTC
abundance: few
v_gene: TRBV25-1
j_gene: TRBJ1-2
d_gene: NA

CDR3aa: CASSDNSYEQYF
CDR3nt: TGTGCCAGCTCCGACAATTCCTACGAGCAGTACTTC
abundance: NA
v_gene: TRBV6-5
j_gene: TRBJ2-7
d_gene: NA

CDR3aa: CASSRQGGETQYF
CDR3nt: TGTGCCAGCAGTCGACAGGGCGGGGAGACCCAGTACTTC
abundance: NA
v_gene: TRBV6-5
j_gene: TRBJ2-5
d_gene: TRBD1

CDR3aa: CASSLVHFSYNEQFF
CDR3nt: TGTGCCAGCAGCTTGGTGCACTTCTCCTACAATGAGCAGTTCTTC
abundance: NA
v_gene: TRBV5-4
j_gene: TRBJ2-1
d_gene: NA